One and the same sample provided the 23 T cell receptor beta chains below, sequenced in a study of blood T cell repertoires in COVID-19. Method: immunoSEQ multiplex PCR; TCRdb's copy keeps in-frame clones and lacks some. The sample shows 150,000 to 180,000 clones, over 60% of them seen only once. The sample comprised peripheral blood. These TCRs come from a man older than 75 with acute or convalescent COVID-19.

The chain has TRBV25-1 and TRBJ2-7; the D gene is possibly TRBD1 (5 bases). Deletions cut 6 bases from V and 3 bases from J, with 27 bases between. The CDR3 length is 18 residues. Germline CDR1 reads MGHDK; CDR2 reads SYGVNS. CDR3 residues: CASSEGFRVTAFFYEQYV. CDR3 bases: TGTGCCAGCAGCGAAGGTTTCAGGGTAACGGCCTTCTTCTACGAGCAGTACGTC.

This clone was picked up a small number of times. J is TRBJ2-2 and V is TRBV29-1, with 7 nucleotides matching TRBD1. The CDR3 runs 13 residues. V trimming: 7 bases; J trimming: 6 bases; junction bases outside the gene matches: 8. CDR1 SQVTM and CDR2 ANQGSEA come from the germline V gene. DNA of the CDR3: TGCAGCGGTACAGGGGCAGCGGCCGGGGAGCTGTTTTTT. Amino acids: CSGTGAAAGELFF.

The gene calls are TRBV11-3 and TRBJ2-5, with 11 bases that match TRBD2. The germline CDR1 and CDR2 sequences are SGHNT and YENEEA. The CDR3 spans 16 residues. After removal of 3 bases from V and 4 bases from J, the junction contained 7 bases not matched to a gene. CDR3 sequence reads: CASSFGSGGAAETQYF. CDR3 in DNA: TGTGCCAGCAGCTTCGGTAGCGGGGGGGCCGCAGAGACCCAGTACTTC.

The rearrangement links TRBV7-8 to TRBJ1-1, with D possibly matching TRBD1 (5 bases). The V gene's germline CDR1 is SGHVS and CDR2 FQNEAQ. This CDR3 region has 13 residues. The ends were cut back, 5 bases at V and 2 bases at J, with 9 bases in the middle. The DNA of the CDR3 is TGTGCCAGCAGCCGGCGGGGCAACACTGAAGCTTTCTTT. It is translated as CASSRRGNTEAFF.

This chain links TRBV10-3 with TRBJ2-7; TRBD1 might be the D (5 bases). The CDR3 consists of 13 residues. V was shortened by 7 bases and J by 4 bases, with 14 bases between the two germline ends. Germline V lookup: CDR1 ENHRY, CDR2 SYGVKD. The CDR3 nucleotides read TGTGCCATCACAGGCAGGCAGGGATACGAGCAGTACTTC. It codes for CAITGRQGYEQYF.

V is TRBV11-2 and J is TRBJ1-5; possible D gene TRBD1, 5 bases. Germline V gives CDR1 SGHAT, CDR2 FQNNGV. This CDR3 region has 14 residues. V was trimmed by 4 bases and J by 5 bases, leaving 12 bases between them. CDR3 sequence (DNA): TGTGCCAGCAGCTCTCAGGGAGGCGATCAGCCCCAGCATTTT. The encoded protein is CASSSQGGDQPQHF.

The chain couples TRBV3-1 (or the pseudogene TRBV3-2) to TRBJ2-3; perhaps TRBD2 as D (6 bases). V dropped 0 bases and J dropped 0 bases, with 13 bases sitting between them. The CDR3 length is 17 residues. From germline, CDR1 is LGHDT and CDR2 YNNKEL (reference sequence). DNA for the CDR3: TGTGCCAGCAGCCAAGAGTTCGGGCGGGGTAGCACAGATACGCAGTATTTT. Its protein is CASSQEFGRGSTDTQYF.

The chain has TRBV11-3 and TRBJ2-5; D remains ambiguous. V gave up 6 bases and J gave up 9 bases, with 11 bases separating them. In germline, CDR1 is SGHNT, CDR2 YENEEA. The CDR3 spans 11 residues. The CDR3 nucleotides read TGTGCCAGCAGTTACACCCAGGCCCAGTACTTC. It translates to CASSYTQAQYF.

This chain links TRBV5-1 with TRBJ1-4, with D unclear. V lost 1 base, J lost 8 bases, and 21 bases lay in between. This CDR3 spans 17 amino acids. Germline CDR1 and CDR2: SGHRS and YFSETQ. CDR3 bases: TGCGCCAGCAGCTTGCTCAGCGGTGGGGTTTCCAGGGAAAAACTGTTTTTT. It codes for CASSLLSGGVSREKLFF.

The genes are TRBV9 and TRBJ2-2; TRBD1 is a possible D gene (6 bases). The CDR3 is made up of 14 amino acids. The germline V gene has CDR1 SGDLS and CDR2 YYNGEE. V was cut by 4 bases and J by 6 bases, with 13 bases left in between. The DNA for the CDR3 is TGTGCCAGCAGCCTCGTTGAGGGGGCCGGGGAGCTGTTTTTT. Protein product: CASSLVEGAGELFF. The full variable domain, with the rest looked up from reference TRBV9 and TRBJ2-2, is DSGVTQTPKHLITATGQRVTLRCSPRSGDLSVYWYQQSLDQGLQFLIQYYNGEERAKGNILERFSAQQFPDLHSELNLSSLELGDSALYFCASSLVEGAGELFFGEGSRLTVL.

This clone was counted between two and nine times. The chain recombines TRBV7-2 with TRBJ1-5, with D possibly matching TRBD1 (5 bases). Germline CDR1 is SGHTA and CDR2 is FQGNSA. Trimming stripped 5 bases from V and 4 bases from J, with 15 bases between. This CDR3 is built from 15 residues. The CDR3: CASSLDGGKNQPQHF. In DNA, the CDR3 is TGTGCCAGCAGCCTGGACGGGGGGAAGAATCAGCCCCAGCATTTT.

The rearrangement joins TRBV18 to TRBJ2-1; 9 bases are a match to TRBD2. V shed 6 bases, J shed 0 bases, and the junction held 12 bases outside the gene matches. Germline CDR1 is KGHSH and CDR2 is LQKENI. The CDR3 consists of 18 residues. The CDR3 coding sequence is TGTGCCAGCTCTAGGGGTAGCGGGGGCGTGAGCTCCTACAATGAGCAGTTCTTC. Protein sequence: CASSRGSGGVSSYNEQFF.

The chain uses TRBV15 and TRBJ2-4; tentatively, D is TRBD2 (5 bases). The V end was cut by 1 base, the J end by 0 bases, with 16 bases between. The germline gives CDR1 LNHNV, CDR2 YYDKDF (reference sequence). This CDR3 is 18 amino acids long. The CDR3 nucleotides read TGTGCCACCAGCAGAGTTCGGGATGCGGGTGTAGCCAAAAACATTCAGTACTTC. This encodes CATSRVRDAGVAKNIQYF.

This chain joins TRBV28 and TRBJ2-5; TRBD2 matches 8 bases. This CDR3 comprises 14 residues. V lost 6 bases and J lost 8; bases outside the gene matches: 11. CDR1 is MDHEN, CDR2 SYDVKM, per germline. The CDR3 DNA follows: TGTGCCAGCAGGCCAACGGGACTAGGGTCTACCCAGTACTTC. Its translation: CASRPTGLGSTQYF.

A single count supports this clone. The rearrangement joins TRBV6-4 to TRBJ2-3; D possibly corresponds to TRBD1 (6 bases). This CDR3 comprises 15 residues. Germline CDR1 MRHNA, CDR2 SNTAGT. Between the trimmed V and J ends, which lost 5 bases and 5 bases, there was a span of 17 bases. The CDR3 bases are TGTGCCAGCAGTTCTCTACAGGGAATCGGAGATACGCAGTATTTT. Its translation is CASSSLQGIGDTQYF.

In the case of this clone: This sample includes further DNA sequences coding for the same CDR3. The chain carries TRBV5-4 and TRBJ1-2; 8 positions match TRBD1. Per the germline V gene, CDR1 is SGHNT and CDR2 is YYREEE (reference sequence). The CDR3 totals 13 residues. Trimming removed 4 bases from V and 7 bases from J; junction bases left unmatched: 6. CDR3 in amino acids: CASSLQGAGGYTF. Here the CDR3 DNA reads TGTGCCAGCAGCCTGCAGGGGGCTGGTGGCTACACCTTC.

In its sample, this clone was seen a few times. This sequence joins TRBV3-1 (or the pseudogene TRBV3-2) and TRBJ2-1, with 9 positions matching TRBD1. The CDR3 has 15 residues. Trimming cost V 1 base and J 7 bases; bases outside gene matches: 5. Germline-derived CDR1 and CDR2 are LGHDT and YNNKEL (reference sequence). The CDR3 protein is CASSQVQGALNEQFF. DNA of the CDR3: TGTGCCAGCAGCCAAGTACAGGGGGCCCTAAATGAGCAGTTCTTC.

This clone was seen only once. The chain employs TRBV6-7 and TRBJ1-2, with D possibly matching TRBD1 (5 bases). TRBV6-7 is treated as an ORF (open reading frame) with a function not yet certain. Deletions cut 5 bases from V and 4 bases from J, with 23 bases between. The CDR3 spans 17 residues. This CDR3 reads CASSPLRGIVSCYGYTF. The CDR3 nucleotides read TGTGCCAGCAGTCCCCTTCGGGGGATCGTTTCTTGCTATGGCTACACCTTC.

This clone came up a few times. The V and J genes are TRBV6-4 and TRBJ2-2, with 10 bases lining up with TRBD2. The V gene's germline CDR1 is MRHNA and CDR2 SNTAGT. The CDR3 is made up of 18 amino acids. V shed 3 bases, J shed 0 bases, and the junction held 7 bases outside the gene matches. The chain's CDR3 is CASSEGLAGATNTGELFF. The CDR3 DNA is TGTGCCAGCAGTGAGGGGCTAGCGGGGGCCACGAACACCGGGGAGCTGTTTTTT.

This clone has a handful of counts. The rearrangement uses TRBV18 and TRBJ2-1; D unresolved. Trimming stripped 1 base from V and 2 bases from J, with 6 bases between. The CDR3 is 14 amino acids. In germline, CDR1 is KGHSH, CDR2 LQKENI. CDR3 in amino acids: CASSPLQTYNEQFF. CDR3 in DNA: TGTGCCAGCTCACCACTACAGACCTACAATGAGCAGTTCTTC. The whole variable domain, filled in from reference TRBV18 and TRBJ2-1, reads NAGVMQNPRHLVRRRGQEARLRCSPMKGHSHVYWYRQLPEEGLKFMVYLQKENIIDESGMPKERFSAEFPKEGPSILRIQQVVRGDSAAYFCASSPLQTYNEQFFGPGTRLTVL.

For this clone: The same CDR3 can be traced to other DNA sequences in this sample. The genes are TRBV6-5 and TRBJ1-3; D is ambiguous. CDR3 length: 16 residues. The V gene's germline CDR1 is MNHEY and CDR2 SVGAGI. With 0 bases removed from V and 4 bases from J, the gap between germline ends came to 13 bases. CDR3 amino acids: CASSYSGDSLGNTIYF. DNA for the CDR3: TGTGCCAGCAGTTACTCCGGGGATTCGCTGGGAAACACCATATATTTT.

The rearrangement links TRBV5-1 to TRBJ1-1; 9 bases line up with TRBD1. Germline V gene sequence: CDR1 SGHRS, CDR2 YFSETQ. The ends lost 5 bases at V and 0 bases at J; junction bases unmatched: 14. This CDR3 is built from 18 residues. DNA for the CDR3: TGCGCCAGCAGGCCGACAGGGGGTAGGGTGGGGATGAACACTGAAGCTTTCTTT. Amino acids: CASRPTGGRVGMNTEAFF.

CDR3 loop: CASRLSGHPTYEQYV. CDR3 DNA sequence: TGTGCCAGCAGGCTCTCGGGACACCCGACCTACGAGCAGTACGTC. The chain links TRBV6-5 to TRBJ2-7; perhaps TRBD1 as D (6 bases). V dropped 6 bases and J dropped 2 bases, with 17 bases sitting between them. The CDR3 is 15 amino acids. The germline gives CDR1 MNHEY, CDR2 SVGAGI.